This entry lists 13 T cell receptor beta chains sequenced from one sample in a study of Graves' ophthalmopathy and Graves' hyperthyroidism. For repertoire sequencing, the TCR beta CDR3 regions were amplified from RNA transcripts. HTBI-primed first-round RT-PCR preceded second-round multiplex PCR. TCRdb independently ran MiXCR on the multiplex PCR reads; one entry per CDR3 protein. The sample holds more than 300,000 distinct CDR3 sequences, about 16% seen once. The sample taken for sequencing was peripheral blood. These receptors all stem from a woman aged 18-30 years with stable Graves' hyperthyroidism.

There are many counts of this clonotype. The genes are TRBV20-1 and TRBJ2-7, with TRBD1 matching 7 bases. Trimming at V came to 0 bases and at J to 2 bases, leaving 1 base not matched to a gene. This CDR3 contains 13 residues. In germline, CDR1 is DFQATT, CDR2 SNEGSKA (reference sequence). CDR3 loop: CSARDRGTYEQYF. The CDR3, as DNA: TGCAGTGCTAGAGACAGGGGGACCTACGAGCAGTACTTC.

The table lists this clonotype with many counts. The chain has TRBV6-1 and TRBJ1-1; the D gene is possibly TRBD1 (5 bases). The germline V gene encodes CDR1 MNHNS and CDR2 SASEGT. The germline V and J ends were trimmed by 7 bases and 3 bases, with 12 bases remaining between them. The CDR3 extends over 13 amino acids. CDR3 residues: CASNEGEDTEAFF. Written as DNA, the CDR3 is TGTGCCAGCAACGAAGGGGAGGACACTGAAGCTTTCTTT.

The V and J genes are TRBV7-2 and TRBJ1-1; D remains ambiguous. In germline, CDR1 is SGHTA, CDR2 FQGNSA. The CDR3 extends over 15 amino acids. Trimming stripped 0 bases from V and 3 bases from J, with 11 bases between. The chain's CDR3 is CASSLAMGLDTEAFF. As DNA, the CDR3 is TGTGCCAGCAGCTTAGCCATGGGTCTGGACACTGAAGCTTTCTTT.

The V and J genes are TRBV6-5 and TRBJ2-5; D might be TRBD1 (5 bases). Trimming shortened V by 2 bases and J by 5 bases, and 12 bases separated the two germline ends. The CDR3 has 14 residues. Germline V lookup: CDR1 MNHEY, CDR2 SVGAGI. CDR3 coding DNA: TGTGCCAGCAGTTACGGGGCCGTTAGGGAGACCCAGTACTTC. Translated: CASSYGAVRETQYF.

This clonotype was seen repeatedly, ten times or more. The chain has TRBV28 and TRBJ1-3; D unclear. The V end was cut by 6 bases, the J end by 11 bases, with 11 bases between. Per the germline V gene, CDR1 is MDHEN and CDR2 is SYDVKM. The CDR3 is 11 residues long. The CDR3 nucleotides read TGTGCCAGCAGCCTTAAATTGGCCATATATTTT. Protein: CASSLKLAIYF.

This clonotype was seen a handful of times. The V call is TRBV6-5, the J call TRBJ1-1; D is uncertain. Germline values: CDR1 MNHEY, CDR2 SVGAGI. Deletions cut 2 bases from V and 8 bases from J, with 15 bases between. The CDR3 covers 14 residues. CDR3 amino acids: CASSYARGGGEAFF. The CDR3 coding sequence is TGTGCCAGCAGTTACGCCCGAGGTGGAGGAGAAGCTTTCTTT.

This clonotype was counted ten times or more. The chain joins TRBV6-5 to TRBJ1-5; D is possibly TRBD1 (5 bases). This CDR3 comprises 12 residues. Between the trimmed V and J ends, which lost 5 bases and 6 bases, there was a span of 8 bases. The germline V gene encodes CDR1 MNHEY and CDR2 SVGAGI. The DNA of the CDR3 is TGTGCCAGCAGTCCTAGGGGTCAGCCCCAGCATTTT. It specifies CASSPRGQPQHF.

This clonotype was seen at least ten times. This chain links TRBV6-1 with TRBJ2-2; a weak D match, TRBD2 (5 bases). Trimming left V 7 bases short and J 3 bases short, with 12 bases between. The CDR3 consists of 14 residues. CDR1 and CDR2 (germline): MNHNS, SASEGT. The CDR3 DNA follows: TGTGCCAGCAATCCAACGGGGTACACCGGGGAGCTGTTTTTT. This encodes CASNPTGYTGELFF.

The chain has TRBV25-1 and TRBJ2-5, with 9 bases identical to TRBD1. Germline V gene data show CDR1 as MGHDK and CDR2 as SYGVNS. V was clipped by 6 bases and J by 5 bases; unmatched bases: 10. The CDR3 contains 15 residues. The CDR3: CASSSWTGEEETQYF. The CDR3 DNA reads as TGTGCCAGCAGCTCGTGGACAGGGGAAGAGGAGACCCAGTACTTC.

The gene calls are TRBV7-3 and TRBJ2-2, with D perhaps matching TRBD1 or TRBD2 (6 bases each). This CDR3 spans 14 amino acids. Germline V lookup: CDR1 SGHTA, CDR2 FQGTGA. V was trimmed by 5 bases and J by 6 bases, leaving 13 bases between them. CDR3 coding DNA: TGTGCCAGCAGCCTTTCTAGGGGGGCCGGGGAGCTGTTTTTT. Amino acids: CASSLSRGAGELFF.

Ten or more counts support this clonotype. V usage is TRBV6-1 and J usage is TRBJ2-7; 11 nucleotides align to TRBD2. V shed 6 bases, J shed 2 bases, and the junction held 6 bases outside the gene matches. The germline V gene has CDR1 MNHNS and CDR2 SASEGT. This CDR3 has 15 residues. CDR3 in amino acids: CASRPTSGGPYEQYF. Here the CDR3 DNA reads TGTGCCAGCAGGCCCACTAGCGGGGGACCCTACGAGCAGTACTTC.

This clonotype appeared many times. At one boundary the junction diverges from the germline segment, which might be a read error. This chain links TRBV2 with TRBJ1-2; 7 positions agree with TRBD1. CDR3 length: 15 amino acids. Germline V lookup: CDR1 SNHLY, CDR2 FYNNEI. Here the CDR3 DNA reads TGTGCCAGCGGTGAAGCGAGAGGGGGCGTCTATGGCTACACCTTC. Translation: CASGEARGGVYGYTF.

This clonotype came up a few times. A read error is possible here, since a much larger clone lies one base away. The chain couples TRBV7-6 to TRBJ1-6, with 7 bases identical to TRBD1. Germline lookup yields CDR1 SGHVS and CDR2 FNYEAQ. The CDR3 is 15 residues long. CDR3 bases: TGTGCCAGCAGCGTTCACAGGGGAGGTAATTCACACCTCCACTTT. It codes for CASSVHRGGNSHLHF.